In this sample, the clone carrying this TCR beta chain turned up a few times. The target antigen is unknown. The CDR3 covers 16 residues. The ends lost 1 base at V and 5 bases at J; junction bases unmatched: 6. Germline V gene sequence: CDR1 ENHRY, CDR2 SYGVKD. These data belong to a study of blood T cells in healthy people across ages. Whole-study context: About one barcoded beta molecule per two T cells was the capture yield of template switching. Study-level findings and limits: The study lacked donor CMV status, which possibly confounded expanded clonotype changes.

Through a sample-barcoded 5' primer and a J-beta primer mix, a second PCR was run for 7 to 11 cycles. CDR3-containing paired-end reads numbered at least 2.5 million in each sample. MiXCR, applied by TCRdb to the 5' RACE reads, yields one record per CDR3 protein. The sample has approximately 1.5 million distinct CDR3 sequences, around 40% seen once. This clonotype originated in a woman under 30 in good health. The rearrangement uses TRBV10-3 and TRBJ2-1; TRBD2 aligns across 9 bases. Source material: blood. CDR3 protein: CAISEFRSSGDNEQFF. The CDR3 region has the DNA TGTGCCATCAGTGAGTTTCGGTCTAGCGGGGACAATGAGCAGTTCTTC.